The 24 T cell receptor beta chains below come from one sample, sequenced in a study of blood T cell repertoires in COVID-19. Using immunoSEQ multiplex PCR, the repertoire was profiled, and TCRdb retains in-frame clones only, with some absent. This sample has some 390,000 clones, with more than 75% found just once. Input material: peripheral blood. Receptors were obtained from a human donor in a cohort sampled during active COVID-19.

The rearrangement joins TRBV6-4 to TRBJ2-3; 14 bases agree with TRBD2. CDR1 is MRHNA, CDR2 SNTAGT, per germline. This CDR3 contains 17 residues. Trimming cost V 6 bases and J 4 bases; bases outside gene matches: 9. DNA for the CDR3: TGTGCCAGCAGCCTGACTAGCGGGGGGGCCGAGGCAGATACGCAGTATTTT. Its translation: CASSLTSGGAEADTQYF.

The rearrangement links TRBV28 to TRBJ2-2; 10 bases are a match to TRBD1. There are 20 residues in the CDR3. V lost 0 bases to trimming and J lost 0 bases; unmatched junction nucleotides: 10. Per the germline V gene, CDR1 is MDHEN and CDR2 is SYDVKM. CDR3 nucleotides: TGTGCCAGCAGTTTATGGGGGACAGGGGACCGTAAAACGAACACCGGGGAGCTGTTTTTT. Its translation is CASSLWGTGDRKTNTGELFF.

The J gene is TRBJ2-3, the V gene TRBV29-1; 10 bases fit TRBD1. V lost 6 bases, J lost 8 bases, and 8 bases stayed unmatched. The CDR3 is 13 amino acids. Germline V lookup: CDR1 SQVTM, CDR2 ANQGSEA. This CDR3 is CSVAGTGEGTQYF. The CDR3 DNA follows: TGCAGCGTGGCCGGGACAGGGGAAGGTACGCAGTATTTT.

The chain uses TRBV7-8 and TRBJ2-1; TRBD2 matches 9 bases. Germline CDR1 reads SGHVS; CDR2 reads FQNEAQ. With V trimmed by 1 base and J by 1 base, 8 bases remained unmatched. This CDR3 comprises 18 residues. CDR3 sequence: CASSLGRESGGSYNEQFF. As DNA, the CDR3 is TGTGCCAGCAGCTTAGGTCGGGAAAGCGGGGGGTCCTACAATGAGCAGTTCTTC.

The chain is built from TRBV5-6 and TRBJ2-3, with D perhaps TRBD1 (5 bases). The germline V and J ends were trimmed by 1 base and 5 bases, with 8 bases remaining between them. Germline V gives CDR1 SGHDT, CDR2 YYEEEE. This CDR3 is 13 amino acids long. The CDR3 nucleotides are TGTGCCAGCAGCTTGAAGGGGCTAGATACGCAGTATTTT. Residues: CASSLKGLDTQYF.

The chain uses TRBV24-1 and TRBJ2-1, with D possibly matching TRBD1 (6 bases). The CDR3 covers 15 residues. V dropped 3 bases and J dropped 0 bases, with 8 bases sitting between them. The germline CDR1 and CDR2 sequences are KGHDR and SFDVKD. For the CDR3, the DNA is TGTGCCACCAGTGATAAGGACAGCTCCTACAATGAGCAGTTCTTC. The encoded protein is CATSDKDSSYNEQFF.

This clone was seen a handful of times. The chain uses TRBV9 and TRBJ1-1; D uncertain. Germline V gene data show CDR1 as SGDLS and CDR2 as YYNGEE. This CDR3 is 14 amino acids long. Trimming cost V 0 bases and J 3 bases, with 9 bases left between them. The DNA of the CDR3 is TGTGCCAGCAGCGTAGACCTCCAGGACACTGAAGCTTTCTTT. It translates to CASSVDLQDTEAFF.

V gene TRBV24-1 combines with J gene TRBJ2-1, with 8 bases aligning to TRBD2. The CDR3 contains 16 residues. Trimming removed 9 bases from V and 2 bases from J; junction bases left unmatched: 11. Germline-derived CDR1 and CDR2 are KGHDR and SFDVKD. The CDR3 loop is CATQRSGSKPYNEQFF. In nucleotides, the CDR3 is TGTGCCACCCAACGAAGCGGGAGTAAACCCTACAATGAGCAGTTCTTC.

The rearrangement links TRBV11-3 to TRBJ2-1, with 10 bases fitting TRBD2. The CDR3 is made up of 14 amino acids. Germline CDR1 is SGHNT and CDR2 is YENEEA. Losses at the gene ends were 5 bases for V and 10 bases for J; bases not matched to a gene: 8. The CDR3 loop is CASSLLAGAREQFF. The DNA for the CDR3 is TGTGCCAGCAGCCTCCTAGCGGGAGCTCGGGAGCAGTTCTTC.

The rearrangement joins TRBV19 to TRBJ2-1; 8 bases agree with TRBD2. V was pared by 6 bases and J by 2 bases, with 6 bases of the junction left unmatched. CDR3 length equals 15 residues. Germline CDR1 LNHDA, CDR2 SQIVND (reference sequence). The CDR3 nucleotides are TGTGCCAGTAGCCTTAGCGGGATTGCCTACAATGAGCAGTTCTTC. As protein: CASSLSGIAYNEQFF. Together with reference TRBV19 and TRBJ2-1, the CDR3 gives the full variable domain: DGGITQSPKYLFRKEGQNVTLSCEQNLNHDAMYWYRQDPGQGLRLIYYSQIVNDFQKGDIAEGYSVSREKKESFPLTVTSAQKNPTAFYLCASSLSGIAYNEQFFGPGTRLTVL.

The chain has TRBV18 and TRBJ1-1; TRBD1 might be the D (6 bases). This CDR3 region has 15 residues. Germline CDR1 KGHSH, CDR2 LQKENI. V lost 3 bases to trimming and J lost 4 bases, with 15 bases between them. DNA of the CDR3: TGTGCCAGCTCACCGGTGGGTCCAGGGGCCACTGAAGCTTTCTTT. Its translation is CASSPVGPGATEAFF.

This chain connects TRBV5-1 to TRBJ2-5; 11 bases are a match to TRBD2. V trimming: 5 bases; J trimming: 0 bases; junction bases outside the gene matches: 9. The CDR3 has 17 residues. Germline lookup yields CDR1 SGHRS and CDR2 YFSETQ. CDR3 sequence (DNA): TGCGCCAGCAGTTATGATCCGGGACTAGCGGACCAAGAGACCCAGTACTTC. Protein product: CASSYDPGLADQETQYF.

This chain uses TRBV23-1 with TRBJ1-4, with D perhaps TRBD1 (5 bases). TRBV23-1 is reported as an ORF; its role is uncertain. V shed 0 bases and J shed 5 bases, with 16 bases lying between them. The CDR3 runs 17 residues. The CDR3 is CASSQSGASEKNEKLFF. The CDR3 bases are TGCGCCAGCAGTCAATCAGGGGCATCGGAAAAAAATGAAAAACTGTTTTTT.

The CDR3 loop reads CASSTRQGLSGYTF. In DNA form, the CDR3 reads TGCGCCAGCAGCACCCGACAGGGCCTGAGTGGCTACACCTTC. This rearrangement joins TRBV4-1 to TRBJ1-2; 7 nucleotides align to TRBD1. With 5 bases clipped from V and 7 bases from J, the junction kept 10 bases outside the gene matches. The CDR3 length is 14 residues. Germline V gene lookup returns CDR1 MGHRA and CDR2 YSYEKL.

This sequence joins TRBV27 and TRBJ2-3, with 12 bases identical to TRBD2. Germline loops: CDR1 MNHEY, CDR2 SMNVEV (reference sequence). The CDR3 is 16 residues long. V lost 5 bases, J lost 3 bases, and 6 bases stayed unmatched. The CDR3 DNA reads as TGTGCCAGCAGTCCCGGACTAGCGGGGTTAACAGATACGCAGTATTTT. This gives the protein CASSPGLAGLTDTQYF.

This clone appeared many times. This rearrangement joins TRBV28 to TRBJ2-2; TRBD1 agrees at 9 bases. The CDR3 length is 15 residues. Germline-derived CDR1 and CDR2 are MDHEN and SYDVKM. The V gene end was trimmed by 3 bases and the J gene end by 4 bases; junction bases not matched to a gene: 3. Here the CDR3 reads CASSLRDRVTGELFF. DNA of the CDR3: TGTGCCAGCAGTTTGCGGGACAGGGTCACCGGGGAGCTGTTTTTT.

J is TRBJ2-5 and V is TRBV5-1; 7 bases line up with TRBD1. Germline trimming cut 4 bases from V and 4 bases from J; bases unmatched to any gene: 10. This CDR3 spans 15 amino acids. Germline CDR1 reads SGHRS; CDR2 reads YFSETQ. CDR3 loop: CASSLIYRGAETQYF. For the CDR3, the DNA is TGCGCCAGCAGCCTTATTTACAGGGGTGCAGAGACCCAGTACTTC.

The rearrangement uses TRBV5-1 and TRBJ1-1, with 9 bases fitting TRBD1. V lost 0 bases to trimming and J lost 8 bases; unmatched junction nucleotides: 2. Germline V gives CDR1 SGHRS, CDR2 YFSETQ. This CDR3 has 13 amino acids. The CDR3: CASSLDGTGEAFF. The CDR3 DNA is TGCGCCAGCAGCTTGGACGGGACAGGGGAAGCTTTCTTT.

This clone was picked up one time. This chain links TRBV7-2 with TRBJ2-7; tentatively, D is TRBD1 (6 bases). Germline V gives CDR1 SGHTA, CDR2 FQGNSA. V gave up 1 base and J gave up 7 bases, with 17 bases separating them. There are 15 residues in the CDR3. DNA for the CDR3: TGTGCCAGCAGCTTAGATACCAGGGGCCTGGGAGAGCAGTACTTC. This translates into CASSLDTRGLGEQYF. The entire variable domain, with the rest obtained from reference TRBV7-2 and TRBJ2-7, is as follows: GAGVSQSPSNKVTEKGKDVELRCDPISGHTALYWYRQSLGQGLEFLIYFQGNSAPDKSGLPSDRFSAERTGGSVSTLTIQRTQQEDSAVYLCASSLDTRGLGEQYFGPGTRLTVT.

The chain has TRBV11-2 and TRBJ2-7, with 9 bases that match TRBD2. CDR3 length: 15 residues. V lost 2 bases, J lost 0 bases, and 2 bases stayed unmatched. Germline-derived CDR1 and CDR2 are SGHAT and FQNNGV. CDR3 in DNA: TGTGCCAGCAGCTTAATTAGCGGGAGCTCCTACGAGCAGTACTTC. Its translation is CASSLISGSSYEQYF.

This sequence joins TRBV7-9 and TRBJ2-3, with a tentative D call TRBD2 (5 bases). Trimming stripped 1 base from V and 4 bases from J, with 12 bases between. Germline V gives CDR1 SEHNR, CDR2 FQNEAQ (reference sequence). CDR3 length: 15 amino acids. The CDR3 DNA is TGTGCCAGCAGCTTAGATCCGGCGGGCGCAGATACGCAGTATTTT. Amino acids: CASSLDPAGADTQYF.

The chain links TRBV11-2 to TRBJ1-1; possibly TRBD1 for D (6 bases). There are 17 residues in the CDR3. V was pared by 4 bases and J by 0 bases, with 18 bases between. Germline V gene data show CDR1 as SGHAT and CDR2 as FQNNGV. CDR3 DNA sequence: TGTGCCAGCAGCTCAAGGCGGGGGGCCGTTATGAACACTGAAGCTTTCTTT. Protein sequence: CASSSRRGAVMNTEAFF.

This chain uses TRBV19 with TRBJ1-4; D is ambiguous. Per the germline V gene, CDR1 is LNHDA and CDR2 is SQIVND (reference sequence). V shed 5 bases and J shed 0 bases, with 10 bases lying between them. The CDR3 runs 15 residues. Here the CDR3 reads CASSSRRATNEKLFF. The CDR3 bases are TGTGCCAGTAGTTCGCGGAGGGCAACTAATGAAAAACTGTTTTTT.

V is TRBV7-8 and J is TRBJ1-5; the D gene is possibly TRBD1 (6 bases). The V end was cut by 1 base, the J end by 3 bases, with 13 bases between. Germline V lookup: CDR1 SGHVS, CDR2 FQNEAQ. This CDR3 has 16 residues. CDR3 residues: CASSLGPDSSNQPQHF. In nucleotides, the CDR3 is TGTGCCAGCAGCTTAGGGCCGGACAGTTCCAATCAGCCCCAGCATTTT.